Listed below are T cell receptor beta chains from one sample, sequenced in a study of shared clonotypes between healthy human individuals. TCRdb's copy holds only in-frame clones and misses some; the assay was immunoSEQ multiplex PCR. The sample includes a few million clones, around 93% seen only once; the top ten take around 1.7%. The sequenced material came from naive CD8+ T cells from PBMCs. The receptors were sampled from a young man in good health. Some clones in this sample may be carry-over from other donors' samples. Each CDR3 is given with its conserved first and last residue. Each record gives: clone size, J gene, V gene, CDR3 protein. Part of the rows lack a size; the others show once, few, many or a class for expanded clones.

once TRBJ2-7 TRBV29-1 CSGGQGTYEQYF
NA TRBJ1-5 TRBV7-6 CASSLKASQPQHF
NA TRBJ1-2 TRBV7-9 CASSSGTSGFSGYTF
NA NA TRBV7-9 CASSGDRTYEQYF
NA TRBJ2-5 TRBV6-1 CASSEGAVIQETQYF
once TRBJ2-7 TRBV6-5 CASSYSSGQRSYEQYF
NA TRBJ2-7 TRBV27 CASSLQGLAGEKQYF
NA TRBJ2-1 TRBV11-2 CASSLDPGRGNEQFF
NA TRBJ2-1 TRBV5-4 CASSSWTGPDSYNEQFF
NA TRBJ1-2 TRBV6-6 CASSYSGQGVGGYTF
NA TRBJ2-7 TRBV21-1 CASSNDGGNYEQYF
NA TRBJ2-5 TRBV12-5 CASGTPSSQSGRALETQYF
NA TRBJ2-7 TRBV9 CASSVAVGNHEQYF
NA TRBJ2-3 TRBV27 CASSLSVGNTDTQYF
NA TRBJ2-3 TRBV5-6 CASSFGDLTDTQYF
NA TRBJ2-1 TRBV30 CAWTFGLAPSSYNEQFF
NA TRBJ2-3 TRBV5-6 CASSVRYGVLTDTQYF
NA TRBJ1-1 TRBV7-2 CASSLEWGIGTEAFF
NA TRBJ2-3 TRBV27 CASSSIAGEVTDTQYF
NA TRBJ2-3 TRBV28 CASSLLYRFRAGTTDTQYF
NA TRBJ2-1 TRBV7-9 CASSSRSRLMIDEQFF
NA TRBJ1-4 TRBV19 CASTGSGKLFF
NA TRBJ2-2 TRBV6-1 CASSVQGNGNTGELFF
NA TRBJ2-7 TRBV28 CASSLAPAYEQYF
NA TRBJ2-3 TRBV7-8 CASSLVNRADTQYF
NA TRBJ1-5 TRBV28 CASSSRGRGGQQHF
once TRBJ1-5 TRBV21-1 CASRWGLRRQPQHF
NA TRBJ2-7 TRBV5-6 CASSRSAYEQYF
NA TRBJ2-5 TRBV7-7 CASSLASTGGDRTQYF
NA TRBJ1-1 TRBV28 CASSFWGQGEVGDTEAFF
NA TRBJ2-7 TRBV4-3 CASSQEAGSYEQYF
NA TRBJ2-7 TRBV29-1 CIKKPRDRGQYEQYF
NA TRBJ1-5 TRBV28 CASNQGAVREEPQHF
NA TRBJ2-3 TRBV2 CASSVPSGSWTDTQYF
NA TRBJ1-1 TRBV2 CASSEGPEGSNTEAFF
NA TRBJ1-1 TRBV18 CASSPISAMNTEAFF